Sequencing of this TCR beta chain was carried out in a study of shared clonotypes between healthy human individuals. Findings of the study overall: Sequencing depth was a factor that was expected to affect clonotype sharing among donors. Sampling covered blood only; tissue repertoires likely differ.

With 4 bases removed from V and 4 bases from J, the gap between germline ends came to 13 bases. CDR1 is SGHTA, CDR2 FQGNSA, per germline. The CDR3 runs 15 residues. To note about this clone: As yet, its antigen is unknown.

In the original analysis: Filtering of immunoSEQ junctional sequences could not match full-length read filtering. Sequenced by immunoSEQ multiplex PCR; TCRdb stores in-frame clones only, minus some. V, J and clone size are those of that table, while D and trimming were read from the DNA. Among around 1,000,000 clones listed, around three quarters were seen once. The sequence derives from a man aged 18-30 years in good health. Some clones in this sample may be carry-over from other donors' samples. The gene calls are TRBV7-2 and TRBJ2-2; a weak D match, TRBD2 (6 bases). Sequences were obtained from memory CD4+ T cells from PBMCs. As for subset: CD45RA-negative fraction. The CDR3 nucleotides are TGTGCCAGCAGCTACCGGTCGGGAGCCACCGGGGAGCTGTTTTTT. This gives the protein CASSYRSGATGELFF.